One and the same sample provided the 23 T cell receptor beta chains below, sequenced in a study of blood T cell repertoires in COVID-19. Assay: immunoSEQ multiplex PCR; the TCRdb copy retains only in-frame clones and omits some. The sample contains 150,000 to 200,000 clones, 70% to 90% of which appear only once. Sequencing was done on a sample of peripheral blood. The receptors come from an elderly woman in a cohort sampled during active or convalescent COVID-19.

The rearrangement links TRBV24-1 to TRBJ2-1; 8 positions agree with TRBD1. Germline CDR1 and CDR2: KGHDR and SFDVKD. The CDR3 loop spans 17 amino acids. V shed 3 bases, J shed 6 bases, and the junction held 12 bases outside the gene matches. This chain's CDR3 is CATSDDSRGGQGNEQFF. CDR3 coding DNA: TGTGCCACCAGTGATGACTCGAGGGGCGGACAGGGCAATGAGCAGTTCTTC.

The chain links TRBV2 to TRBJ2-4; 7 bases are a match to TRBD2. Trimming cost V 3 bases and J 6 bases; bases outside gene matches: 5. CDR1 and CDR2 from the germline V gene are SNHLY and FYNNEI. This CDR3 contains 14 residues. The chain's CDR3 is CASSESGKGNIQYF. The CDR3 coding sequence is TGTGCCAGCAGTGAGAGCGGGAAAGGAAACATTCAGTACTTC.

This sequence joins TRBV11-2 and TRBJ2-3; TRBD1 matches 7 bases. Germline CDR1 is SGHAT and CDR2 is FQNNGV. V was pared by 4 bases and J by 5 bases, with 9 bases of the junction left unmatched. The CDR3 is 15 amino acids. The CDR3, as DNA: TGTGCCAGCAGCTCCCGGGACAGCGAAGAAGATACGCAGTATTTT. The encoded protein is CASSSRDSEEDTQYF.

The V gene is TRBV27, the J gene TRBJ1-5; TRBD1 matches 9 bases. After removal of 5 bases from V and 4 bases from J, the junction contained 3 bases not matched to a gene. The CDR3 is 14 residues long. CDR1 and CDR2 from the germline V gene are MNHEY and SMNVEV (reference sequence). The CDR3 region has the DNA TGTGCCAGCAGTCGGGACAGGGCTAATCAGCCCCAGCATTTT. This gives the protein CASSRDRANQPQHF.

This clone turned up a few times. This rearrangement joins TRBV27 to TRBJ1-1; the D is unclear. The CDR3 extends over 15 amino acids. The V and J ends lost 5 bases and 2 bases respectively, with 15 bases between them. CDR1 is MNHEY, CDR2 SMNVEV, per germline (reference sequence). The CDR3 is CASSPTPLTNTEAFF. The CDR3 DNA sequence: TGTGCCAGCAGTCCGACACCGCTGACAAACACTGAAGCTTTCTTT.

This chain uses TRBV6-6 with TRBJ2-7, with 14 bases aligning to TRBD2. This CDR3 is built from 18 residues. The J segment lost 1 base and the V segment lost 5 bases, leaving 10 bases of the junction unmatched. The germline V gene has CDR1 MNHNY and CDR2 SVGAGI (reference sequence). Written as DNA, the CDR3 is TGTGCCAGCAGTCCTGCCGGGACTAGCGGGGGCCCATCCTACGAGCAGTACTTC. It is translated as CASSPAGTSGGPSYEQYF.

V usage is TRBV4-1 and J usage is TRBJ1-1; D gene uncertain. The CDR3 extends over 14 amino acids. Trimming took off 0 bases at V and 5 bases at J, with 10 bases between the two ends. The germline gives CDR1 MGHRA, CDR2 YSYEKL. The DNA for the CDR3 is TGCGCCAGCAGCCAAGAAGGGAGCGGGACTGAAGCTTTCTTT. Translating gives CASSQEGSGTEAFF.

V gene TRBV9 combines with J gene TRBJ2-1, with TRBD2 identical over 11 bases. The CDR3 length is 15 residues. Per the germline V gene, CDR1 is SGDLS and CDR2 is YYNGEE. V was clipped by 5 bases and J by 11 bases; unmatched bases: 12. The CDR3 region has the DNA TGTGCCAGCAGTGAAACCGGGACTAGCGGTAGGAAGCAGTTCTTC. It is translated as CASSETGTSGRKQFF.

The chain couples TRBV19 to TRBJ1-6; 9 positions agree with TRBD1. V was clipped by 5 bases and J by 7 bases; unmatched bases: 6. The CDR3 extends over 15 amino acids. Germline values: CDR1 LNHDA, CDR2 SQIVND (reference sequence). CDR3 sequence: CASSPRTGANSPLHF. In DNA, the CDR3 is TGTGCCAGTAGTCCTAGGACAGGGGCAAATTCACCCCTCCACTTT.

V gene TRBV24-1 combines with J gene TRBJ1-2, with unresolved D. Trimming left V 11 bases short and J 0 bases short, with 12 bases between. The CDR3 loop spans 13 amino acids. Germline CDR1 KGHDR, CDR2 SFDVKD. CDR3: CAMSQKSNYGYTF. In nucleotides, the CDR3 is TGTGCCATGTCACAGAAATCTAACTATGGCTACACCTTC.

V gene TRBV30 combines with J gene TRBJ1-1; D is undetermined. The CDR3 runs 13 residues. V was trimmed by 6 bases and J by 1 base, leaving 12 bases between them. Germline lookup yields CDR1 GTSNPN and CDR2 SVGIG (reference sequence). CDR3 in amino acids: CACSTAGNTEAFF. CDR3 DNA sequence: TGTGCCTGTTCGACCGCGGGGAACACTGAAGCTTTCTTT.

The chain links TRBV5-1 to TRBJ2-5, with 7 bases aligning to TRBD1. Germline CDR1 SGHRS, CDR2 YFSETQ. This CDR3 has 12 amino acids. V lost 4 bases to trimming and J lost 9 bases; unmatched junction nucleotides: 6. CDR3 nucleotide sequence: TGCGCCAGCAGCCCCCGGGACAGCCCCCAGTACTTC. It specifies CASSPRDSPQYF. Full variable domain (missing parts from reference TRBV5-1 and TRBJ2-5): KAGVTQTPRYLIKTRGQQVTLSCSPISGHRSVSWYQQTPGQGLQFLFEYFSETQRNKGNFPGRFSGRQFSNSRSEMNVSTLELGDSALYLCASSPRDSPQYFGPGTRLLVL.

This clone came up a few times. The chain is built from TRBV6-6 and TRBJ1-6; D is possibly TRBD1 (5 bases). V dropped 5 bases and J dropped 9 bases, with 17 bases sitting between them. The V gene's germline CDR1 is MNHNY and CDR2 SVGAGI (reference sequence). This CDR3 contains 15 residues. CDR3 sequence (DNA): TGTGCCAGCAGTCCCCCGGGACTAAGGAGTTCACCCCTCCACTTT. Protein product: CASSPPGLRSSPLHF.

The gene calls are TRBV21-1 and TRBJ1-3. TRBV21-1 is reported as a pseudogene. This CDR3 region has 16 residues. The CDR3: CASSQGGTYSGNTIYF. The CDR3 DNA is TGTGCCAGCAGCCAAGGGGGGACTTACTCTGGAAACACCATATATTTT.

This clone was counted between two and nine times. The chain is built from TRBV3-1 (or the pseudogene TRBV3-2) and TRBJ2-1; D is unresolved. The germline V gene has CDR1 LGHDT and CDR2 YNNKEL (reference sequence). The CDR3 is made up of 12 amino acids. V gave up 6 bases and J gave up 11 bases, with 14 bases separating them. CDR3 in amino acids: CASSLPLGQQFF. In DNA form, the CDR3 reads TGTGCCAGCAGTCTACCTCTTGGGCAGCAGTTCTTC.

This clone was picked up one time. The gene calls are TRBV19 and TRBJ1-3, with unresolved D. Between the trimmed V and J ends, which lost 4 bases and 0 bases, there was a span of 16 bases. CDR3 length: 17 amino acids. Germline assignment: CDR1 LNHDA and CDR2 SQIVND (reference sequence). The CDR3 reads CASSTGGVVYSGNTIYF. CDR3 bases: TGTGCCAGTAGTACCGGCGGGGTCGTTTACTCTGGAAACACCATATATTTT.

CDR3 protein: CASSLPTGGNEKLFF. CDR3 coding DNA: TGTGCCAGCAGCTTGCCAACAGGGGGGAATGAAAAACTGTTTTTT. The chain links TRBV5-4 to TRBJ1-4; TRBD1 aligns across 8 bases. CDR3 length: 15 residues. V was pared by 1 base and J by 5 bases, with 4 bases of the junction left unmatched. Germline-derived CDR1 and CDR2 are SGHNT and YYREEE (reference sequence).

The J gene is TRBJ2-7, the V gene TRBV28; possibly TRBD1 for D (5 bases). With 8 bases removed from V and 0 bases from J, the gap between germline ends came to 26 bases. Germline CDR1 is MDHEN and CDR2 is SYDVKM. The length of the CDR3 is 18 residues. CDR3 protein: CASVDWGLRGTSSYEQYF. The CDR3 nucleotides are TGTGCCAGCGTAGATTGGGGCCTGCGAGGAACCAGCTCCTACGAGCAGTACTTC.

V usage is TRBV19 and J usage is TRBJ1-4; D is undetermined. CDR3 length: 13 residues. The germline gives CDR1 LNHDA, CDR2 SQIVND (reference sequence). The V end was cut by 5 bases, the J end by 7 bases, with 11 bases between. Here the CDR3 reads CASSPRQVEKLFF. The CDR3 DNA sequence: TGTGCCAGTAGTCCCCGACAAGTTGAAAAACTGTTTTTT.

This chain uses TRBV11-3 with TRBJ2-2; D possibly corresponds to TRBD2 (5 bases). The CDR3 has 17 residues. Germline lookup yields CDR1 SGHNT and CDR2 YENEEA. Trimming took 1 base from V and 3 from J, leaving 15 bases between them. This CDR3 reads CASSLVPLMGDTGELFF. CDR3 sequence (DNA): TGTGCCAGCAGCTTAGTTCCCTTGATGGGAGACACCGGGGAGCTGTTTTTT.

This chain connects TRBV18 to TRBJ2-3; 13 nucleotides align to TRBD2. With 6 bases clipped from V and 9 bases from J, the junction kept 9 bases outside the gene matches. CDR3 length: 15 amino acids. Germline CDR1 and CDR2: KGHSH and LQKENI. The CDR3, as DNA: TGTGCCAGCTCTCCTGGACTAGCGGGGGAGACAACGCAGTATTTT. Translation gives CASSPGLAGETTQYF.

V usage is TRBV7-8 and J usage is TRBJ1-5; D is undetermined. Germline CDR1 is SGHVS and CDR2 is FQNEAQ. Trimming stripped 2 bases from V and 2 bases from J, with 10 bases between. This CDR3 is 15 amino acids long. This CDR3 reads CASSLTPGGNQPQHF. The CDR3 region has the DNA TGTGCCAGCAGCTTAACTCCAGGTGGCAATCAGCCCCAGCATTTT.

This sequence joins TRBV7-9 and TRBJ2-1, with 8 bases that match TRBD2. Germline V gene sequence: CDR1 SEHNR, CDR2 FQNEAQ (reference sequence). V shed 3 bases, J shed 10 bases, and the junction held 11 bases outside the gene matches. This CDR3 comprises 15 residues. CDR3 coding DNA: TGTGCCAGCAGCTTCGGTACTAGCGGCCTGGAGGAGCAGTTCTTC. Translation: CASSFGTSGLEEQFF.